This passage covers 27 T cell receptor beta chains from one sample sequenced in a study of blood T cell repertoires in COVID-19. The table came from immunoSEQ multiplex PCR; TCRdb's copy has only in-frame clones and leaves some out. The sample carries 100,000 to 150,000 clones, 85% recorded once. Material: peripheral blood. All receptors come from a woman of 80 years or more with acute or convalescent COVID-19.

The genes are TRBV11-2 and TRBJ1-1, with D unresolved. This CDR3 has 15 residues. V was cut by 0 bases and J by 1 base, with 9 bases left in between. Per the germline V gene, CDR1 is SGHAT and CDR2 is FQNNGV. CDR3 nucleotides: TGTGCCAGCAGCTTAGATCCCGGGTCGAACACTGAAGCTTTCTTT. It specifies CASSLDPGSNTEAFF.

The V gene is TRBV24-1, the J gene TRBJ2-2, with D perhaps matching TRBD1 (6 bases). V lost 4 bases to trimming and J lost 7 bases, with 9 bases between them. This CDR3 has 13 residues. Germline V gene lookup returns CDR1 KGHDR and CDR2 SFDVKD. This CDR3 reads CATSERGYGELFF. Written as DNA, the CDR3 is TGTGCCACCAGTGAAAGGGGGTACGGGGAGCTGTTTTTT.

V and J are TRBV5-1 and TRBJ2-3; D is perhaps TRBD1 (6 bases). Per germline, CDR1 SGHRS and CDR2 YFSETQ. Trimming took off 4 bases at V and 6 bases at J, with 15 bases between the two ends. This CDR3 contains 14 residues. In nucleotides, the CDR3 is TGCGCCAGCAGCCCGGGCCACCAGGGGGATACGCAGTATTTT. Protein: CASSPGHQGDTQYF.

This chain connects TRBV7-6 to TRBJ1-2; TRBD1 might be the D (6 bases). Trimming left V 5 bases short and J 3 bases short, with 19 bases between. Germline CDR1 is SGHVS and CDR2 is FNYEAQ. This CDR3 contains 16 residues. DNA of the CDR3: TGTGCCAGCAGCAAAGGGGGGGGCAGTAACCACTATGGCTACACCTTC. Amino acids: CASSKGGGSNHYGYTF.

The chain employs TRBV7-9 and TRBJ1-3; TRBD1 agrees at 7 bases. The CDR3 extends over 15 amino acids. Trimming cost V 5 bases and J 0 bases; bases outside gene matches: 4. Germline-derived CDR1 and CDR2 are SEHNR and FQNEAQ (reference sequence). The DNA of the CDR3 is TGTGCCAGCAGCCGGACAGGTTACTCTGGAAACACCATATATTTT. Residues: CASSRTGYSGNTIYF.

The chain joins TRBV7-9 to TRBJ1-1, with 7 bases aligning to TRBD1. This CDR3 spans 14 amino acids. Germline V gene sequence: CDR1 SEHNR, CDR2 FQNEAQ (reference sequence). V shed 5 bases and J 5 bases; nucleotides not matched to a gene: 8. The CDR3 region is CASSNQGGLTEAFF. The CDR3, as DNA: TGTGCCAGCAGCAACCAGGGGGGTCTGACTGAAGCTTTCTTT.

This clone occurred once. The rearrangement uses TRBV12-3 or TRBV12-4 and TRBJ1-1, with 7 bases aligning to TRBD1. The CDR3 is made up of 12 amino acids. V was clipped by 1 base and J by 12 bases; unmatched bases: 5. The CDR3 reads CASSLGTGTSFF. DNA of the CDR3: TGTGCCAGCAGTTTAGGGACAGGAACGTCTTTCTTT.

The chain uses TRBV4-3 and TRBJ2-5, with 7 bases identical to TRBD1. With V trimmed by 3 bases and J by 3 bases, 4 bases remained unmatched. Per germline, CDR1 LGHNA and CDR2 YSLEER. The length of the CDR3 is 14 residues. The CDR3 sequence is CASSQFTGEETQYF. For the CDR3, the DNA is TGCGCCAGCAGCCAGTTTACAGGGGAAGAGACCCAGTACTTC.

A single count supports this clone. This chain uses TRBV27 with TRBJ1-2; 9 positions agree with TRBD1. The CDR3 has 13 residues. V lost 5 bases and J lost 4; bases outside the gene matches: 2. The germline V gene encodes CDR1 MNHEY and CDR2 SMNVEV (reference sequence). The CDR3, as DNA: TGTGCCAGCAGTCGGACAGGGGCCTATGGCTACACCTTC. The encoded protein is CASSRTGAYGYTF.

This CDR3 is CAISESAQPTNEKLFF. The CDR3 DNA is TGTGCCATCAGTGAGTCGGCCCAACCAACTAATGAAAAACTGTTTTTT. This chain uses TRBV10-3 with TRBJ1-4; no definite D call. This CDR3 is 16 amino acids long. Germline V gives CDR1 ENHRY, CDR2 SYGVKD. V was cut by 0 bases and J by 0 bases, with 8 bases left in between.

The rearrangement joins TRBV7-2 to TRBJ2-3, with 7 bases matching TRBD2. CDR1 and CDR2 (germline): SGHTA, FQGNSA. The CDR3 has 15 amino acids. V lost 4 bases and J lost 2; bases outside the gene matches: 6. The CDR3 DNA reads as TGTGCCAGCAGCTCTCAGACTAGCTCCACAGATACGCAGTATTTT. Its protein is CASSSQTSSTDTQYF.

The chain employs TRBV11-2 and TRBJ2-1; 7 bases align to TRBD2. In germline, CDR1 is SGHAT, CDR2 FQNNGV. CDR3 size: 18 residues. The V and J ends lost 5 bases and 0 bases, in that order; junction bases with no gene match: 13. The CDR3 reads CASSKTAGTTTSYNEQFF. For the CDR3, the DNA is TGTGCCAGCAGCAAAACCGCCGGGACTACGACCTCCTACAATGAGCAGTTCTTC.

About this clone itself: Within the sample, other DNA sequences also encode this same CDR3. CDR3 amino acids: CASSPPGQSYGYTF. CDR3 in DNA: TGTGCCAGCTCACCACCGGGACAGAGCTATGGCTACACCTTC. The rearrangement links TRBV18 to TRBJ1-2, with TRBD1 identical over 7 bases. CDR1 KGHSH and CDR2 LQKENI come from the germline V gene. There are 14 residues in the CDR3. The V gene end was trimmed by 0 bases and the J gene end by 4 bases; junction bases not matched to a gene: 2.

The chain combines TRBV6-5 with TRBJ1-1, with D unresolved. The germline gives CDR1 MNHEY, CDR2 SVGAGI. This CDR3 is 14 amino acids long. V lost 6 bases to trimming and J lost 4 bases, with 15 bases between them. This chain's CDR3 is CASSRGPPGTEAFF. In DNA form, the CDR3 reads TGTGCCAGCAGCCGAGGTCCTCCGGGCACTGAAGCTTTCTTT.

V and J are TRBV7-2 and TRBJ2-7, with D possibly being TRBD2 (6 bases). Germline CDR1 reads SGHTA; CDR2 reads FQGNSA. Trimming cost V 3 bases and J 7 bases, with 19 bases left between them. This CDR3 has 15 amino acids. The DNA for the CDR3 is TGTGCCAGCAGCTTCAACCGGGACTTCCCGGGGGAGCAGTACTTC. Translating it yields CASSFNRDFPGEQYF.

V is TRBV18 and J is TRBJ1-1; D call uncertain. Deletions cut 4 bases from V and 0 bases from J, with 9 bases between. The CDR3 is 14 amino acids. CDR1 is KGHSH, CDR2 LQKENI, per germline. The CDR3 reads CASSRQALNTEAFF. As DNA, the CDR3 is TGTGCCAGCTCACGCCAGGCTCTGAACACTGAAGCTTTCTTT.

The CDR3 coding sequence is TGTGCCAGCAGCTCCTACAGACAGGGACGCTACACCTTC. It encodes CASSSYRQGRYTF. This chain connects TRBV11-1 to TRBJ1-2; 7 bases line up with TRBD1. V shed 4 bases and J 9 bases; nucleotides not matched to a gene: 8. CDR3 length: 13 amino acids. CDR1 is SGHAT and CDR2 is FQDESV in the germline V gene (reference sequence).

This clone was found a few times. The rearrangement joins TRBV6-6 to TRBJ2-3; 8 positions match TRBD1. J was trimmed by 4 bases and V by 2 bases; bases with no gene match: 8. The germline V gene encodes CDR1 MNHNY and CDR2 SVGAGI (reference sequence). This CDR3 has 16 residues. The CDR3 here is CASSYPRTGRADTQYF. The DNA of the CDR3 is TGTGCCAGCAGTTACCCGAGGACAGGGCGGGCAGATACGCAGTATTTT.

The chain has TRBV5-4 and TRBJ1-6, with D unresolved. The germline gives CDR1 SGHNT, CDR2 YYREEE (reference sequence). Trimming took 0 bases from V and 7 from J, leaving 17 bases between them. The CDR3 is 17 residues long. The CDR3 region is CASSLAESGRGNSPLHF. Written as DNA, the CDR3 is TGTGCCAGCAGCTTGGCCGAATCGGGGAGAGGAAATTCACCCCTCCACTTT. The whole variable domain, remainder taken from reference TRBV5-4 and TRBJ1-6, is ETGVTQSPTHLIKTRGQQVTLRCSSQSGHNTVSWYQQALGQGPQFIFQYYREEENGRGNFPPRFSGLQFPNYSSELNVNALELDDSALYLCASSLAESGRGNSPLHFGNGTRLTVT.

The CDR3 DNA is TGTGCCAGCAGTACGGGGGGGCTCGGAGATACGCAGTATTTT. Its protein product is CASSTGGLGDTQYF. V gene TRBV27 combines with J gene TRBJ2-3, with 8 positions matching TRBD2. V shed 5 bases, J shed 5 bases, and the junction held 6 bases outside the gene matches. Germline CDR1 MNHEY, CDR2 SMNVEV (reference sequence). The CDR3 contains 14 residues.

This chain uses TRBV9 with TRBJ1-2, with D possibly matching TRBD1 (6 bases). Per the germline V gene, CDR1 is SGDLS and CDR2 is YYNGEE. The V end lost 2 bases, the J end lost 8 bases, and 13 bases lay between the germline ends. The CDR3 totals 13 residues. Here the CDR3 DNA reads TGTGCCAGCAGCGTCTTCACAGGGCAGGGCTACACCTTC. Amino acids: CASSVFTGQGYTF. The full variable domain, its missing parts supplied by reference TRBV9 and TRBJ1-2, is DSGVTQTPKHLITATGQRVTLRCSPRSGDLSVYWYQQSLDQGLQFLIQYYNGEERAKGNILERFSAQQFPDLHSELNLSSLELGDSALYFCASSVFTGQGYTFGSGTRLTVV.

The chain joins TRBV10-3 to TRBJ1-2; D is undetermined. The CDR3 is 12 amino acids. CDR1 and CDR2 from the germline V gene are ENHRY and SYGVKD. Trimming shortened V by 10 bases and J by 7 bases, and 16 bases separated the two germline ends. The CDR3 DNA follows: TGTGCCACTGCGACTCCCTGGAGTGGCTACACCTTC. Protein: CATATPWSGYTF.

The chain recombines TRBV6-6 with TRBJ2-7, with TRBD2 identical over 13 bases. Germline V lookup: CDR1 MNHNY, CDR2 SVGAGI (reference sequence). Losses at the gene ends were 6 bases for V and 0 bases for J; bases not matched to a gene: 5. This CDR3 is 16 amino acids long. CDR3 region: CASSLGLAGHSYEQYF. The CDR3 DNA reads TGTGCCAGCAGCTTGGGACTAGCGGGGCACTCCTACGAGCAGTACTTC.

This sequence joins TRBV11-2 and TRBJ2-1, with a possible D match to TRBD2 (7 bases). CDR3 size: 15 residues. The germline gives CDR1 SGHAT, CDR2 FQNNGV. V dropped 1 base and J dropped 5 bases, with 12 bases sitting between them. The chain's CDR3 is CASSLVRGANNEQFF. Written as DNA, the CDR3 is TGTGCCAGCAGCTTAGTACGGGGGGCGAACAATGAGCAGTTCTTC.

The chain combines TRBV5-8 with TRBJ1-5, with D perhaps TRBD1 (5 bases). This CDR3 spans 15 amino acids. V lost 3 bases and J 5 bases, leaving 15 bases between the germline ends. Germline V CDR1 and CDR2: SGHTS, YDEGEE. CDR3 DNA: TGTGCCAGCAGCTGGGGGATTGGGGGGTATCAGCCCCAGCATTTT. It is translated as CASSWGIGGYQPQHF.

The genes are TRBV27 and TRBJ2-5; tentatively, D is TRBD1 (6 bases). CDR3 size: 16 residues. Trimming shortened V by 8 bases and J by 1 base, and 20 bases separated the two germline ends. The V gene's germline CDR1 is MNHEY and CDR2 SMNVEV (reference sequence). The CDR3 here is CASSWGPGSVQETQYF. The CDR3 DNA reads TGTGCCAGCTCCTGGGGGCCAGGGTCAGTCCAAGAGACCCAGTACTTC.

The rearrangement joins TRBV6-5 to TRBJ1-1; a weak D match, TRBD1 (6 bases). The V end was cut by 6 bases, the J end by 0 bases, with 14 bases between. There are 15 residues in the CDR3. Germline CDR1 reads MNHEY; CDR2 reads SVGAGI. CDR3 protein: CASSRPAGVNTEAFF. CDR3 nucleotide sequence: TGTGCCAGCAGCCGACCCGCAGGGGTGAACACTGAAGCTTTCTTT.